The present T cell receptor (beta chain) was sequenced within a study of blood T cell repertoires in COVID-19. Study background: Sites across the United States, Italy and Spain contributed samples from acute and convalescent COVID-19. Nucleic acid was either cDNA or gDNA, and it came from T cells, B-cell-depleted T cells, or PBMCs.

TCRdb's table, derived via immunoSEQ multiplex PCR, lists solely in-frame clones and lacks some. The sample has about 130,000 clones, more than 80% seen once. In germline, CDR1 is SGHNT, CDR2 YENEEA. V lost 1 base, J lost 4 bases, and 7 bases lay in between. The CDR3 runs to 13 residues. Sequencing was done on a sample of peripheral blood. The chain links TRBV11-3 to TRBJ1-1; D is ambiguous. This receptor was taken from a woman aged 80 or over with COVID-19, enrolled during active disease. The CDR3 reads CASSLGPGTEAFF. The CDR3 DNA reads as TGTGCCAGCAGCTTAGGCCCCGGCACTGAAGCTTTCTTT.